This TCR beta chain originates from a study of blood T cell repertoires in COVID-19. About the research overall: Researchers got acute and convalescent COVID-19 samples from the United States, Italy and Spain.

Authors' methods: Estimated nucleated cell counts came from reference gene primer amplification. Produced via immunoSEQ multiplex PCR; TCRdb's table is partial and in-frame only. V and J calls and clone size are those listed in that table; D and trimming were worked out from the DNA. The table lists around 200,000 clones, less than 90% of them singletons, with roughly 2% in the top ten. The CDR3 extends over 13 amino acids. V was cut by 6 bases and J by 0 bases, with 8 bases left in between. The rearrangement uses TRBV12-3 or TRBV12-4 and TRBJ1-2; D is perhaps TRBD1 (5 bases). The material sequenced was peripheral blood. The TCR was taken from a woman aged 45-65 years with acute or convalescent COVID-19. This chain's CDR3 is CASRLQANYGYTF. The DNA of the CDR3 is TGTGCCAGCAGACTACAGGCTAACTATGGCTACACCTTC.